Here is one T cell receptor (beta chain) with its context. Assay used: immunoSEQ multiplex PCR; TCRdb lists only in-frame clones, some missing. The sample lists around 67,000 clones, roughly 96% seen once, with around 0.035% in the top ten. This sample is part of a study of shared T cell receptors in the human thymus. The clonotype was recovered from a human donor. The sequenced material came from thymocytes.

CDR3 amino acids: CASSQDRATTPNEQFF. In nucleotides, the CDR3 is TGCGCCAGCAGCCAAGATAGGGCCACCACCCCCAATGAGCAGTTCTTC. The rearrangement uses TRBV4-3 and TRBJ2-1; no clear D. Trimming cost V 0 bases and J 6 bases, with 15 bases left between them. The germline V gene encodes CDR1 LGHNA and CDR2 YSLEER. The CDR3 is 16 residues long.